The rows below give T cell receptor beta chains drawn from one sample of a study of blood T cell repertoires in COVID-19. Method: immunoSEQ multiplex PCR; TCRdb's copy keeps in-frame clones and lacks some. Of approximately 530,000 clones listed, around 90% are singletons. The specimen was peripheral blood. Every receptor here comes from a woman between 45 and 65 years old with COVID-19, enrolled during active disease. CDR3s include the opening cysteine and the closing phenylalanine or tryptophan. Fields, in order: clone size, J gene, V gene, D gene, CDR3 protein, CDR3 DNA. D genes are given only for firm matches. Clone size is not always given. Where it is, it says once, few, many or a class for expanded clones.

clone_size: once
j_call: TRBJ2-7
v_call: TRBV29-1
d_call: NA
cdr3_aa: CSVIQGYGYEQYF
cdr3_nt: TGCAGCGTCATACAGGGATATGGGTACGAGCAGTACTTC

clone_size: NA
j_call: TRBJ1-2
v_call: TRBV11-2
d_call: NA
cdr3_aa: CASSLATQGRVGYGYTF
cdr3_nt: TGTGCCAGCAGCTTAGCCACGCAGGGCAGGGTTGGCTATGGCTACACCTTC

clone_size: NA
j_call: TRBJ2-3
v_call: TRBV7-9
d_call: TRBD1
cdr3_aa: CAGQGGTDTQYF
cdr3_nt: TGTGCCGGACAGGGTGGGACAGATACGCAGTATTTT

clone_size: NA
j_call: TRBJ1-4
v_call: TRBV19
d_call: TRBD1
cdr3_aa: CASSIGRQGGNEKLFF
cdr3_nt: TGTGCCAGTAGTATAGGCCGACAGGGGGGAAATGAAAAACTGTTTTTT

clone_size: NA
j_call: TRBJ2-3
v_call: TRBV15
d_call: NA
cdr3_aa: CATSSDRAGDTQYF
cdr3_nt: TGTGCCACCAGCAGCGACAGGGCGGGGGATACGCAGTATTTT

clone_size: NA
j_call: TRBJ1-2
v_call: TRBV10-3
d_call: NA
cdr3_aa: CAISADSYYGYTF
cdr3_nt: TGTGCCATCAGCGCTGACAGTTACTATGGCTACACCTTC

clone_size: NA
j_call: TRBJ2-1
v_call: TRBV5-1
d_call: NA
cdr3_aa: CASTLTGLYNEQFF
cdr3_nt: TGCGCCAGCACCCTTACAGGGTTGTACAATGAGCAGTTCTTC

clone_size: NA
j_call: TRBJ2-7
v_call: TRBV30
d_call: TRBD1
cdr3_aa: CAWSVRDRGWDEQYF
cdr3_nt: TGTGCCTGGAGTGTCCGGGACAGGGGCTGGGACGAGCAGTACTTC

clone_size: once
j_call: TRBJ2-1
v_call: TRBV3-1/TRBV3-2
d_call: NA
cdr3_aa: CASSLAFWNEQFF
cdr3_nt: TGTGCCAGCAGCCTGGCCTTCTGGAATGAGCAGTTCTTC

clone_size: NA
j_call: TRBJ2-3
v_call: TRBV7-9
d_call: TRBD1
cdr3_aa: CASSFTGGRGTDTQYF
cdr3_nt: TGTGCCAGCAGCTTCACAGGGGGCCGGGGCACAGATACGCAGTATTTT

clone_size: NA
j_call: TRBJ2-5
v_call: TRBV6-2/TRBV6-3
d_call: NA
cdr3_aa: CASSTLARGVQETQYF
cdr3_nt: TGTGCCAGCAGTACCCTAGCGAGGGGCGTCCAAGAGACCCAGTACTTC

clone_size: NA
j_call: TRBJ1-4
v_call: TRBV9
d_call: NA
cdr3_aa: CASSVGEAKGEKLFF
cdr3_nt: TGTGCCAGCAGCGTAGGAGAGGCGAAAGGTGAAAAACTGTTTTTT

clone_size: NA
j_call: TRBJ1-1
v_call: TRBV5-6
d_call: NA
cdr3_aa: CASSLGTALEAFF
cdr3_nt: TGTGCCAGCAGCTTGGGGACAGCTCTTGAAGCTTTCTTT

clone_size: NA
j_call: TRBJ1-2
v_call: TRBV24-1
d_call: NA
cdr3_aa: CATSGPERYGYTF
cdr3_nt: TGTGCCACCAGTGGCCCAGAGAGGTATGGCTACACCTTC

clone_size: NA
j_call: TRBJ1-1
v_call: TRBV5-6
d_call: NA
cdr3_aa: CASSLDGGANTEAFF
cdr3_nt: TGTGCCAGCAGCTTGGATGGGGGGGCGAACACTGAAGCTTTCTTT

clone_size: NA
j_call: TRBJ2-2
v_call: TRBV9
d_call: TRBD1
cdr3_aa: CASGGQGTGELFF
cdr3_nt: TGTGCCTCCGGGGGACAGGGAACCGGGGAGCTGTTTTTT

clone_size: NA
j_call: TRBJ1-6
v_call: TRBV4-1
d_call: NA
cdr3_aa: CASSSRVGGSPLHF
cdr3_nt: TGCGCCAGCAGCTCCCGGGTCGGGGGATCACCCCTCCACTTT

clone_size: NA
j_call: TRBJ2-3
v_call: TRBV5-1
d_call: NA
cdr3_aa: CASSLTSASDTQYF
cdr3_nt: TGCGCCAGCAGCTTGACTAGTGCTTCAGATACGCAGTATTTT

clone_size: NA
j_call: TRBJ2-5
v_call: TRBV18
d_call: NA
cdr3_aa: CASSSGWRETQYF
cdr3_nt: TGTGCCAGCTCATCAGGCTGGAGGGAGACCCAGTACTTC

clone_size: NA
j_call: TRBJ2-1
v_call: TRBV11-2
d_call: NA
cdr3_aa: CASSLGWGRGNEQFF
cdr3_nt: TGTGCCAGCAGCTTAGGATGGGGGCGAGGGAATGAGCAGTTCTTC

clone_size: NA
j_call: TRBJ1-5
v_call: TRBV19
d_call: NA
cdr3_aa: CASRADGGDNQPQHF
cdr3_nt: TGTGCCAGTAGGGCGGACGGGGGGGACAATCAGCCCCAGCATTTT

clone_size: NA
j_call: TRBJ1-5
v_call: TRBV19
d_call: TRBD1
cdr3_aa: CASRLFRQGLNQPQHF
cdr3_nt: TGTGCCAGTAGGCTATTCCGACAGGGGTTAAATCAGCCCCAGCATTTT